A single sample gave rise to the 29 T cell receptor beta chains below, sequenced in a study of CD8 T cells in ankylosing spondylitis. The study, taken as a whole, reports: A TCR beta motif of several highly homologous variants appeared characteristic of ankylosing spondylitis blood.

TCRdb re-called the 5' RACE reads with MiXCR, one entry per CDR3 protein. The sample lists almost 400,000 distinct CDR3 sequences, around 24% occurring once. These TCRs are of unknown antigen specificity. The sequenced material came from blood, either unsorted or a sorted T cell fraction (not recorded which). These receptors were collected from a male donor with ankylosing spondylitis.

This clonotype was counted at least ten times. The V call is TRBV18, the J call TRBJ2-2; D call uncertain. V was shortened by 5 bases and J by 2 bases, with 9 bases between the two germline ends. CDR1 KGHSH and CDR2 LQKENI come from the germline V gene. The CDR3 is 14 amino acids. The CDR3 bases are TGTGCCAGCTCAACCGCAGGAAACACCGGGGAGCTGTTTTTT. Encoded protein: CASSTAGNTGELFF.

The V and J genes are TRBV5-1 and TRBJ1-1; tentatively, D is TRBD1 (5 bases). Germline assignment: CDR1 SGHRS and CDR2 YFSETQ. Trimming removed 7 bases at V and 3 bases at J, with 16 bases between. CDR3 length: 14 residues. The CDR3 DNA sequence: TGCGCCAGCTACAAGGGGTTCGGGGACACTGAAGCTTTCTTT. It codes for CASYKGFGDTEAFF.

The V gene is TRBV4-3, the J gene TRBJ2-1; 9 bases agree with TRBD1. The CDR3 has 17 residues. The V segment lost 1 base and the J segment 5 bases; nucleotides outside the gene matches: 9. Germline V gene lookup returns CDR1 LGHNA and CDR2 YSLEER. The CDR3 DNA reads TGCGCCAGCAGCCAAGGATCGGGACAGGGCTGGAACAATGAGCAGTTCTTC. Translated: CASSQGSGQGWNNEQFF.

The DNA for the CDR3 is TGTGCCAGCAGTTTTGTGGTGGAGGGGGTGGCAGGATACAATGAGCAGTTCTTC. Translating gives CASSFVVEGVAGYNEQFF. The V and J genes are TRBV27 and TRBJ2-1; TRBD1 or TRBD2 may be the D gene (6 bases each). The CDR3 loop spans 18 amino acids. Germline values: CDR1 MNHEY, CDR2 SMNVEV (reference sequence). Trimming took 3 bases from V and 4 from J, leaving 22 bases between them.

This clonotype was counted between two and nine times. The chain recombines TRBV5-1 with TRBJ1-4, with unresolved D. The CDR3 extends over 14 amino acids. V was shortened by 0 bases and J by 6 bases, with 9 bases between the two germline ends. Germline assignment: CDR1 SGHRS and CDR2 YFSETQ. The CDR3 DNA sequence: TGCGCCAGCAGCTTGGTTGCCCGGGATGAAAAACTGTTTTTT. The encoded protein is CASSLVARDEKLFF.

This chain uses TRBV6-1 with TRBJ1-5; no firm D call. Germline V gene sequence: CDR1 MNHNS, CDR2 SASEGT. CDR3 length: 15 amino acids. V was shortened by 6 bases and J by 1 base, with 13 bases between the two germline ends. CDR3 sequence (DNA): TGTGCCAGCAGCGTAGGGTGGGTAAGCAATCAGCCCCAGCATTTT. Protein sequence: CASSVGWVSNQPQHF.

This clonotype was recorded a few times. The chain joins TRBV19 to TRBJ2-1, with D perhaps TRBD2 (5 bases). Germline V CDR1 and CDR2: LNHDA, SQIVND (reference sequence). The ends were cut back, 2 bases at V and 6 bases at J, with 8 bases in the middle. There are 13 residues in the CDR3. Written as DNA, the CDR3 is TGTGCCAGTAGTATAAGAACTAGCAATGAGCAGTTCTTC. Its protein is CASSIRTSNEQFF.

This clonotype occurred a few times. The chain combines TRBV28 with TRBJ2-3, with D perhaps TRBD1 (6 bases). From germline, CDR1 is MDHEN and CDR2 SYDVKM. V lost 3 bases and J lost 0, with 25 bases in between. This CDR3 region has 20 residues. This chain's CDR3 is CASSFPTDSPRLLSTDTQYF. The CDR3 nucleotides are TGTGCCAGCAGTTTCCCAACGGACAGCCCGCGCCTCTTAAGCACAGATACGCAGTATTTT.

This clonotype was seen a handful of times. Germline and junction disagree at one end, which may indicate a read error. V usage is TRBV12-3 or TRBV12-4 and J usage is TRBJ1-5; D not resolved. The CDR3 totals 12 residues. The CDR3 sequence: CATSGSNQPQHF. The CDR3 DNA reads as TGTGCCACCAGTGGAAGCAATCAGCCCCAGCATTTT.

CDR3 protein: CASLGLAGGGELFF. The DNA for the CDR3 is TGTGCCAGCCTGGGACTAGCGGGAGGAGGAGAGCTGTTTTTT. The chain combines TRBV6-1 with TRBJ2-2; 15 bases fit TRBD2. J was trimmed by 11 bases and V by 8 bases; bases with no gene match: 6. CDR3 length equals 14 residues. Looked up from germline, CDR1 is MNHNS and CDR2 is SASEGT.

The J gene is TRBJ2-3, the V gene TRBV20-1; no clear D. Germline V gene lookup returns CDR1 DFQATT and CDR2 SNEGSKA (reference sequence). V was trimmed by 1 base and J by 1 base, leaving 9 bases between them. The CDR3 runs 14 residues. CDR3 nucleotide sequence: TGCAGTGCTAGAGCCGGCGAGGGCACAGATACGCAGTATTTT. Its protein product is CSARAGEGTDTQYF.

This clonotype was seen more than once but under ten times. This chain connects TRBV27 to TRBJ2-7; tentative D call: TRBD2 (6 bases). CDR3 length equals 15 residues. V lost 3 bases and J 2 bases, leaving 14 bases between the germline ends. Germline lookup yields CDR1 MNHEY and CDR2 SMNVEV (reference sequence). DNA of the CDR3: TGTGCCAGCAGTTTTCGGCGGGACGGGACCTACGAGCAGTACTTC. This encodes CASSFRRDGTYEQYF.

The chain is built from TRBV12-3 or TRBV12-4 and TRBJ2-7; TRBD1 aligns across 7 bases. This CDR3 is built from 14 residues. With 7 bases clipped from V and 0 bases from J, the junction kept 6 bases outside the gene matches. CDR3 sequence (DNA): TGTGCCAGCACCAGACAGGGTTCCTCCTACGAGCAGTACTTC. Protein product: CASTRQGSSYEQYF.

The CDR3 sequence is CASSLMNVVDDNEKLFF. Here the CDR3 DNA reads TGTGCCAGCAGTTTGATGAACGTAGTCGATGATAATGAAAAACTGTTTTTT. V and J are TRBV28 and TRBJ1-4; no firm D call. This CDR3 is 17 amino acids long. Germline V lookup: CDR1 MDHEN, CDR2 SYDVKM. V lost 3 bases, J lost 4 bases, and 18 bases lay in between. The variable domain in full, with the rest retrieved from reference TRBV28 and TRBJ1-4, is DVKVTQSSRYLVKRTGEKVFLECVQDMDHENMFWYRQDPGLGLRLIYFSYDVKMKEKGDIPEGYSVSREKKERFSLILESASTNQTSMYLCASSLMNVVDDNEKLFFGSGTQLSVL.

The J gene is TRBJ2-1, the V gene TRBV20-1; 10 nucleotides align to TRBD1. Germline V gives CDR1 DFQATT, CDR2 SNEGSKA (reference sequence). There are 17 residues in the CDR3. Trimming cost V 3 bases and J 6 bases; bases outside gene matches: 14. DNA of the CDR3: TGCAGTGCTAGGAGTAGCCCCGGGACAGGGGTAGCCAATGAGCAGTTCTTC. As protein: CSARSSPGTGVANEQFF.

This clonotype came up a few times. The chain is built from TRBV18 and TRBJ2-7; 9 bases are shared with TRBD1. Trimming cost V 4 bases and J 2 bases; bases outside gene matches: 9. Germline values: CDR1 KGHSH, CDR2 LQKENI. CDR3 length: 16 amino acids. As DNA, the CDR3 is TGTGCCAGCTCACGGACCACGGGACAGGGTACCTACGAGCAGTACTTC. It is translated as CASSRTTGQGTYEQYF.

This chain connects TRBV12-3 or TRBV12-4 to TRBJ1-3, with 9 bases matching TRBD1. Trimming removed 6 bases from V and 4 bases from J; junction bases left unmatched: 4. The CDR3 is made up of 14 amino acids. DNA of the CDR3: TGTGCCAGCAGGATACAGGGGGCCGGAAACACCATATATTTT. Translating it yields CASRIQGAGNTIYF.

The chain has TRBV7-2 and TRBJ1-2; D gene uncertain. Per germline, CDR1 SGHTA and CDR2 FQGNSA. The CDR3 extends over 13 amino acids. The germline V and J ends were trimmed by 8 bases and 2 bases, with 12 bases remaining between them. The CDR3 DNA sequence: TGTGCCAGCTCGGCCCACTCCAACTATGGCTACACCTTC. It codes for CASSAHSNYGYTF.

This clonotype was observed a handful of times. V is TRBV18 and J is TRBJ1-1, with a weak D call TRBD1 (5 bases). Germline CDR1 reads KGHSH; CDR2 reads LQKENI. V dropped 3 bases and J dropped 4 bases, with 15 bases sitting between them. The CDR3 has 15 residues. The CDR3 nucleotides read TGTGCCAGCTCACCCCTCGCAGGGATAAGCACTGAAGCTTTCTTT. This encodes CASSPLAGISTEAFF.

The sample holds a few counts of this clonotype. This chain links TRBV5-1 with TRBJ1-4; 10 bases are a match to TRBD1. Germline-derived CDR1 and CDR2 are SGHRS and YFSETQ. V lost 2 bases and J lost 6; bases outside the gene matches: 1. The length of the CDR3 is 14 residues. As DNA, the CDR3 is TGCGCCAGCAGCTTAGGACAGGGGGATGAAAAACTGTTTTTT. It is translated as CASSLGQGDEKLFF.

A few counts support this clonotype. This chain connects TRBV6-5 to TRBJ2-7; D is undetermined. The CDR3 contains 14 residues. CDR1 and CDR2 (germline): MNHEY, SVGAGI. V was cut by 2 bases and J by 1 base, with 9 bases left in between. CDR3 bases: TGTGCCAGCAGTTACCAAGTTCTATCCTACGAGCAGTACTTC. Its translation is CASSYQVLSYEQYF.

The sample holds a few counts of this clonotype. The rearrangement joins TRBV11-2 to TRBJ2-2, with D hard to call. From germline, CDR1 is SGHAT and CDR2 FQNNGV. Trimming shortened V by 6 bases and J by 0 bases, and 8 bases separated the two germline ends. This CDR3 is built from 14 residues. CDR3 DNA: TGTGCCAGCAGGTTTAACGCGAACACCGGGGAGCTGTTTTTT. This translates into CASRFNANTGELFF. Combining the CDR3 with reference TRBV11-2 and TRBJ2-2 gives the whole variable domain EAGVAQSPRYKIIEKRQSVAFWCNPISGHATLYWYQQILGQGPKLLIQFQNNGVVDDSQLPKDRFSAERLKGVDSTLKIQPAKLEDSAVYLCASRFNANTGELFFGEGSRLTVL.

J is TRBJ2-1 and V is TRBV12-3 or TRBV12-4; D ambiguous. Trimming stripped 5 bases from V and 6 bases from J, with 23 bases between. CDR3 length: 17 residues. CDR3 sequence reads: CASSPRGLWDASNEQFF. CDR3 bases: TGTGCCAGCAGTCCTAGAGGCCTCTGGGATGCAAGCAATGAGCAGTTCTTC.

The DNA for the CDR3 is TGTGCCAGCAGCTTAGAGGGCCAGCTAGCCAAAAACATTCAGTACTTC. It specifies CASSLEGQLAKNIQYF. The genes are TRBV11-3 and TRBJ2-4; unclear D gene. Germline V gives CDR1 SGHNT, CDR2 YENEEA. Trimming stripped 0 bases from V and 0 bases from J, with 9 bases between. This CDR3 is built from 16 residues.

CDR3 amino acids: CASSDLPLSTDTQYF. Written as DNA, the CDR3 is TGTGCCAGCTCCGACTTGCCTTTGAGCACAGATACGCAGTATTTT. This chain connects TRBV6-2 or TRBV6-3 to TRBJ2-3; D remains ambiguous. CDR1 MNHEY and CDR2 SVGEGT come from the germline V gene. V was cut by 8 bases and J by 0 bases, with 15 bases left in between. This CDR3 contains 15 residues.

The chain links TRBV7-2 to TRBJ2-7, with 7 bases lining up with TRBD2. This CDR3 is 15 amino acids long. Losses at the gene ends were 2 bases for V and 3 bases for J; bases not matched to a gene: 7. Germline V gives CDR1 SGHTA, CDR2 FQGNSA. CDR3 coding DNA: TGTGCCAGCAGCTTATTTTTGCGGGAGCTCTACGAGCAGTACTTC. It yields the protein CASSLFLRELYEQYF.

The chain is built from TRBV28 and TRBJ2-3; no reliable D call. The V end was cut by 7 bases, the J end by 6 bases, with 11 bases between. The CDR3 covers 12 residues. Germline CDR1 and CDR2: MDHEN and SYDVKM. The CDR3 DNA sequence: TGTGCCAGCACCCTTCGGGCGGATACGCAGTATTTT. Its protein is CASTLRADTQYF.

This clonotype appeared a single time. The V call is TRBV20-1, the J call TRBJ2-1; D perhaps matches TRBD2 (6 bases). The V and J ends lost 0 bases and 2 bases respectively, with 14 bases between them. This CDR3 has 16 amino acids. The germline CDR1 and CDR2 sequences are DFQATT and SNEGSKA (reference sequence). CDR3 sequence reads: CSARDQVGRTYNEQFF. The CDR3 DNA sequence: TGCAGTGCTAGAGATCAGGTCGGGAGAACCTACAATGAGCAGTTCTTC.

This chain's CDR3 is CASSQDIQGGTDTQYF. CDR3 in DNA: TGCGCCAGCAGCCAAGATATACAGGGAGGCACAGATACGCAGTATTTT. The chain recombines TRBV4-3 with TRBJ2-3; maybe TRBD1 (6 bases). Trimming stripped 0 bases from V and 1 base from J, with 11 bases between. Germline V CDR1 and CDR2: LGHNA, YSLEER. The CDR3 has 16 residues.